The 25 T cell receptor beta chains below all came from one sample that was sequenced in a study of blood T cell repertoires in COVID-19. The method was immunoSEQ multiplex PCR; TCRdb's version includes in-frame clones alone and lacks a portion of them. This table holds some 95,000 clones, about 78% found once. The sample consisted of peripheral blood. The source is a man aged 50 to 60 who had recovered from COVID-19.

Here the CDR3 reads CASSVRRETPSYTF. CDR3 bases: TGTGCCAGCAGCGTTCGACGGGAAACACCATCCTACACCTTC. This chain links TRBV9 with TRBJ1-2; D is uncertain. Germline V gene sequence: CDR1 SGDLS, CDR2 YYNGEE. The length of the CDR3 is 14 residues. The V gene lost 2 bases and the J gene lost 10 bases, with 18 bases spanning the gap.

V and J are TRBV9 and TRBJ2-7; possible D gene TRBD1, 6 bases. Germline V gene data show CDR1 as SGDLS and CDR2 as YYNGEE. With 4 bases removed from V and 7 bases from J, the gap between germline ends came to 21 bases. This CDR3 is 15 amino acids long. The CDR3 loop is CASSRAGTHNIEQYF. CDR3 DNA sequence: TGTGCCAGCAGCAGGGCCGGGACACATAATATTGAGCAGTACTTC.

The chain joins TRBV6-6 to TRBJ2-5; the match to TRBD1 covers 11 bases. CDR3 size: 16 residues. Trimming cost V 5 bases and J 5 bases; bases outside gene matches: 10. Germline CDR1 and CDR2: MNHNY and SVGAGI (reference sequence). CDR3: CASSNSWTGGEETQYF. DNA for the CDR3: TGTGCCAGCAGTAATTCATGGACAGGGGGCGAGGAGACCCAGTACTTC.

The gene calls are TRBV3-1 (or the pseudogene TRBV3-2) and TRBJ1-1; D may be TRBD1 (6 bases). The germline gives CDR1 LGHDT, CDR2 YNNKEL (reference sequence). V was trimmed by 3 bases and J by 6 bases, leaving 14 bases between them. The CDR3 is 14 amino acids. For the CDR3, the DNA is TGTGCCAGCAGCCAGAGCGGACAGCGCGCTGAAGCTTTCTTT. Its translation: CASSQSGQRAEAFF.

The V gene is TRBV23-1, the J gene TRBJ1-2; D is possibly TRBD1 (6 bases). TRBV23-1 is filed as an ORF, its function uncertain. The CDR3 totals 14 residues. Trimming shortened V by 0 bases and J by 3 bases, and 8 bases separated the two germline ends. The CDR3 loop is CASSQSKGDYGYTF. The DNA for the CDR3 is TGCGCCAGCAGTCAATCAAAGGGGGACTATGGCTACACCTTC.

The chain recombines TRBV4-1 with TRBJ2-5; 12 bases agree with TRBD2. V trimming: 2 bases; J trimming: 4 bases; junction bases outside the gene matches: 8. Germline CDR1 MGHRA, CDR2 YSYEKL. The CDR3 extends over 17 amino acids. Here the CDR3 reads CASSQRPVLAGGETQYF. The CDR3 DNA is TGCGCCAGCAGCCAAAGACCGGTACTAGCGGGGGGAGAGACCCAGTACTTC.

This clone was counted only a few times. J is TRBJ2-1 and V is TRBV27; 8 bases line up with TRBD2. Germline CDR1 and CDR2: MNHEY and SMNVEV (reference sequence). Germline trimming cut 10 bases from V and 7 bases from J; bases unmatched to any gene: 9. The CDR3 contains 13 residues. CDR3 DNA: TGTGCCACCGGGGGCGGGGGGAGGAATGAGCAGTTCTTC. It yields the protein CATGGGGRNEQFF.

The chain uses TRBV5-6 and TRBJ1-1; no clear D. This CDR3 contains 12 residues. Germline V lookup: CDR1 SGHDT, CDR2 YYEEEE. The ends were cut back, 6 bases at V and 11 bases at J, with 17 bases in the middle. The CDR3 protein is CASTVGWAPAFF. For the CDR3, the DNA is TGTGCCAGCACGGTAGGTTGGGCCCCGGCTTTCTTT.

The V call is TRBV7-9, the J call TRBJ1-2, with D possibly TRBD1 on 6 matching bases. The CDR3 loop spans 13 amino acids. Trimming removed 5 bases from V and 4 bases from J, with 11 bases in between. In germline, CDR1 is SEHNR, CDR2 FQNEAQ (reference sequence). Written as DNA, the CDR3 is TGTGCCAGCAGCCCCCAGGGGACCTATGGCTACACCTTC. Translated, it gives CASSPQGTYGYTF.

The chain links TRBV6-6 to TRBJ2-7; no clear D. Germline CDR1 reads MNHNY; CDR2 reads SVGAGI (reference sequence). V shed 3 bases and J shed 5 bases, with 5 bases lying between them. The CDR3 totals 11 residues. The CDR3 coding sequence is TGTGCCAGCAGTTATGGAGACGAGCAGTACTTC. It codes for CASSYGDEQYF.

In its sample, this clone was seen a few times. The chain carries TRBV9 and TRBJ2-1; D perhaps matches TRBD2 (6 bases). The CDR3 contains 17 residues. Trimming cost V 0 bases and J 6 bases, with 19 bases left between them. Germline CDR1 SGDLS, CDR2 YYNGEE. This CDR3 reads CASSVATSPTLRNEQFF. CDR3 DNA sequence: TGTGCCAGCAGCGTAGCTACTAGCCCCACCCTCCGCAATGAGCAGTTCTTC.

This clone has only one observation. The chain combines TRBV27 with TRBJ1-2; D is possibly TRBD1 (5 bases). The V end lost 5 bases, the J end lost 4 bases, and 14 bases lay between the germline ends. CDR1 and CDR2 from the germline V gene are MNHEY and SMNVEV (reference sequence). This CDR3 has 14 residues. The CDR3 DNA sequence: TGTGCCAGCAGTCTCCGCGGGGGGTTCTATGGCTACACCTTC. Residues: CASSLRGGFYGYTF.

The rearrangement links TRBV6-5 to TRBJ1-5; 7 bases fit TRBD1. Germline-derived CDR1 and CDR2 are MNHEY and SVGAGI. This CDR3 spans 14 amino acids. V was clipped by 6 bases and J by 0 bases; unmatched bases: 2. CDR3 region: CASRRQGSNQPQHF. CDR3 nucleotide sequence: TGTGCCAGCAGGCGACAGGGTAGCAATCAGCCCCAGCATTTT.

DNA for the CDR3: TGTGCCAGCAGCCGTACTAGCGGGGGGGCCGCCGGGGAGCTGTTTTTT. Amino acids: CASSRTSGGAAGELFF. V gene TRBV4-2 combines with J gene TRBJ2-2; 13 bases fit TRBD2. Trimming cost V 4 bases and J 6 bases; bases outside gene matches: 5. Germline values: CDR1 LGHNA, CDR2 YNFKEQ. The CDR3 covers 16 residues.

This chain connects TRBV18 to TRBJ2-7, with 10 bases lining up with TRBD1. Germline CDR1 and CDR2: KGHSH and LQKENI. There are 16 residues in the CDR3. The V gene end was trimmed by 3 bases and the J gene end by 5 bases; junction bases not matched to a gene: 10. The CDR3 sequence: CASSPRTGTGDHEQYF. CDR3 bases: TGTGCCAGCTCACCTCGAACCGGGACAGGGGACCACGAGCAGTACTTC. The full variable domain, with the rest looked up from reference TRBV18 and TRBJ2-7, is NAGVMQNPRHLVRRRGQEARLRCSPMKGHSHVYWYRQLPEEGLKFMVYLQKENIIDESGMPKERFSAEFPKEGPSILRIQQVVRGDSAAYFCASSPRTGTGDHEQYFGPGTRLTVT.

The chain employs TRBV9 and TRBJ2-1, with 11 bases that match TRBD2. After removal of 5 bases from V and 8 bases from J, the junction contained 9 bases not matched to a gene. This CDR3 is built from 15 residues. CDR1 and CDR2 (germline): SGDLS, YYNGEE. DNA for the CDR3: TGTGCCAGCAGGGAAATAGCGGGAGGGCCGGATGAGCAGTTCTTC. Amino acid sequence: CASREIAGGPDEQFF.

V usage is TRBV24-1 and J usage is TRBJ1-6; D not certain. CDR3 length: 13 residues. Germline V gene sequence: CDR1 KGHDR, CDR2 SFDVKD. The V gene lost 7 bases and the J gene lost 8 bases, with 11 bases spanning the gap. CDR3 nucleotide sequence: TGTGCCACCAGGGGCGATGGGCATTCACCCCTCCACTTT. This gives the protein CATRGDGHSPLHF.

The CDR3 DNA reads TGTGCCACCTTCGACAGGGCTGGGAACACTGAAGCTTTCTTT. This sequence encodes CATFDRAGNTEAFF. The V gene is TRBV6-5, the J gene TRBJ1-1, with 7 bases fitting TRBD1. The CDR3 length is 14 residues. The V gene end was trimmed by 10 bases and the J gene end by 1 base; junction bases not matched to a gene: 9. Germline-derived CDR1 and CDR2 are MNHEY and SVGAGI.

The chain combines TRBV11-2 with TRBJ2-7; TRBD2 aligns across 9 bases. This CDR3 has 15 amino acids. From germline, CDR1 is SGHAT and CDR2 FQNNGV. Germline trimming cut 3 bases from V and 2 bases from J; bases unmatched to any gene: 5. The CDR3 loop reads CASSFSGSAAYEQYF. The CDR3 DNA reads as TGTGCCAGCAGCTTTAGCGGGAGTGCTGCCTACGAGCAGTACTTC.

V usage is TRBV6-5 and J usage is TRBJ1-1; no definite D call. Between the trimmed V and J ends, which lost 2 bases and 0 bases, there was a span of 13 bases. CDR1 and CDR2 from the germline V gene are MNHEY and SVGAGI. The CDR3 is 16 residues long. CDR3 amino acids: CASSYTGTGLNTEAFF. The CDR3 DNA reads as TGTGCCAGCAGTTACACGGGAACGGGCCTGAACACTGAAGCTTTCTTT.

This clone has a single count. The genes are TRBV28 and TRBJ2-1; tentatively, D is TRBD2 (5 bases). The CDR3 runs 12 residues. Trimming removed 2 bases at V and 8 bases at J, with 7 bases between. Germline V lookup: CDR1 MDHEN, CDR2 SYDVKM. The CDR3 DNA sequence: TGTGCCAGCAGTTTACGGGGTGATGAGCAGTTCTTC. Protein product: CASSLRGDEQFF.

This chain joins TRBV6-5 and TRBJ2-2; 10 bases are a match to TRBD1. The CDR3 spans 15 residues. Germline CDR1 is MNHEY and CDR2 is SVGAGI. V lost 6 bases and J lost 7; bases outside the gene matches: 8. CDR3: CASSHRQGARGELFF. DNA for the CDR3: TGTGCCAGCAGCCACAGACAGGGGGCGCGCGGGGAGCTGTTTTTT.

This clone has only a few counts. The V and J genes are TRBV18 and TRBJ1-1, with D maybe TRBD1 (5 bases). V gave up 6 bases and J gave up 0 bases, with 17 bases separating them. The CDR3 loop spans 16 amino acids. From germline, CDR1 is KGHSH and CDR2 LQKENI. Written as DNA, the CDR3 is TGTGCCAGCTCCCCCAGGGCTGCTCCCATGAACACTGAAGCTTTCTTT. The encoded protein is CASSPRAAPMNTEAFF.

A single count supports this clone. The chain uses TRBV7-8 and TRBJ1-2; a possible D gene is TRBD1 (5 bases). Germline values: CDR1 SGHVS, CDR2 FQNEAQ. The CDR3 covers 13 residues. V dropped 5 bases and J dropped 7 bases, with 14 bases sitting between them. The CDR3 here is CASSPGEATGYTF. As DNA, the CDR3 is TGTGCCAGCAGCCCGGGGGAGGCGACTGGCTACACCTTC. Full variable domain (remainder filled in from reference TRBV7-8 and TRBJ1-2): GAGVSQSPRYKVAKRGQDVALRCDPISGHVSLFWYQQALGQGPEFLTYFQNEAQLDKSGLPSDRFFAERPEGSVSTLKIQRTQQEDSAVYLCASSPGEATGYTFGSGTRLTVV.

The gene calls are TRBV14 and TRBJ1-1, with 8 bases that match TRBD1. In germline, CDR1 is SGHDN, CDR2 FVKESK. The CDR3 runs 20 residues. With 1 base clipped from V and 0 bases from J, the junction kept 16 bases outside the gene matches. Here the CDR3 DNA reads TGTGCCAGCAGCCAAGGAACCTGGGGGAGACAGGGGCCTATGAACACTGAAGCTTTCTTT. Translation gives CASSQGTWGRQGPMNTEAFF.